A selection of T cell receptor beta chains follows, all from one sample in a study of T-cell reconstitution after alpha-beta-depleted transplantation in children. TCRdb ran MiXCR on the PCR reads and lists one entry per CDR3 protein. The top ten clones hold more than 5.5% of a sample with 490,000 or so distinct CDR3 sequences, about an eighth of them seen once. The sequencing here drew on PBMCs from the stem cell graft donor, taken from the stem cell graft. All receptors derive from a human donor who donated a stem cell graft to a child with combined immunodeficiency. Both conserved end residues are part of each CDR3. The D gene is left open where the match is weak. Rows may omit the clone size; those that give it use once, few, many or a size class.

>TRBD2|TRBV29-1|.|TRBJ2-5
CSVGAGGETQYF
TGCAGCGTTGGGGCGGGAGGAGAGACCCAGTACTTC
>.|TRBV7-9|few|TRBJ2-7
CASTEGPRHEQYF
TGTGCCAGCACCGAAGGTCCTCGCCACGAGCAGTACTTC
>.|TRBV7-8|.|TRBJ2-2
CASSFLGPANGELFF
TGTGCCAGCAGCTTTCTAGGTCCGGCGAACGGGGAGCTGTTTTTT
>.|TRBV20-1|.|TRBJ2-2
CSARPGDWTGELFF
TGCAGTGCTCGCCCGGGGGATTGGACCGGGGAGCTGTTTTTT
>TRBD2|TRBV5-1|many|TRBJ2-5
CASREVLDAGETQYF
TGCGCCAGCCGGGAGGTCTTGGACGCTGGGGAGACCCAGTACTTC
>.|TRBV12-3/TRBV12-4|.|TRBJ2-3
CASSLSGVVTDTQYF
TGTGCCAGCAGTTTATCTGGGGTCGTCACAGATACGCAGTATTTT
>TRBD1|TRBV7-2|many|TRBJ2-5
CASSPGGEMKTQYF
TGTGCCAGCAGCCCAGGGGGTGAAATGAAGACCCAGTACTTC
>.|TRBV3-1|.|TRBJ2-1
CASSTTGKSYNEQFF
TGTGCCAGCAGCACTACAGGGAAGTCCTACAATGAGCAGTTCTTC
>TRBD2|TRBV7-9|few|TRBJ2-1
CASSLTSGGLYNEQFF
TGTGCCAGCAGCTTGACTAGCGGGGGCCTTTACAATGAGCAGTTCTTC
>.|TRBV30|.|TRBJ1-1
CAWNSGYNTEAFF
TGTGCCTGGAATTCTGGATATAACACTGAAGCTTTCTTT
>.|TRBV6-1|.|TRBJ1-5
CASRRDRGSNQPQHF
TGTGCCAGCAGACGGGACCGCGGTAGCAATCAGCCCCAGCATTTT
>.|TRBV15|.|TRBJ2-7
CATSREPIYEQYF
TGTGCCACCAGCAGAGAGCCTATCTACGAGCAGTACTTC
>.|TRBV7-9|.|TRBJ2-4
CASSLAQPGIQYF
TGTGCCAGCAGCTTAGCGCAACCGGGAATTCAGTACTTC
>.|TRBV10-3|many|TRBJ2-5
CAISDGETQYF
TGTGCCATCAGTGACGGGGAGACCCAGTACTTC
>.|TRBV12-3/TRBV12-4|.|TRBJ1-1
CASSSTGLTEAFF
TGTGCCAGCAGTTCTACAGGGTTAACTGAAGCTTTCTTT
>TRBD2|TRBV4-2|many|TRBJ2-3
CASSQVRLADTDTQYF
TGTGCCAGCAGCCAAGTTCGACTAGCGGACACAGATACGCAGTATTTT
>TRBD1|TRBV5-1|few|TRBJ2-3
CASSPRDRDADTQYF
TGCGCCAGCAGCCCTCGGGACAGGGATGCAGATACGCAGTATTTT
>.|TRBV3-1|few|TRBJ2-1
CASSQYGGPYNEQFF
TGTGCCAGCAGCCAATATGGGGGGCCATACAATGAGCAGTTCTTC
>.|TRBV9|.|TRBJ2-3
CASSIRSADTQYF
TGTGCCAGCAGCATCCGGTCGGCAGATACGCAGTATTTT
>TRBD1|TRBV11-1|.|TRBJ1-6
CASSYRGNNSPLHF
TGTGCCAGCAGCTACAGGGGGAATAATTCACCCCTCCACTTT
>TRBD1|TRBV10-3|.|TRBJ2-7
CAISTGTAPYEQYF
TGTGCCATCAGCACCGGGACAGCCCCCTACGAGCAGTACTTC
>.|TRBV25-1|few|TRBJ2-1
CASRDSPSAYNEQFF
TGTGCCAGCAGGGACAGTCCATCGGCCTACAATGAGCAGTTCTTC
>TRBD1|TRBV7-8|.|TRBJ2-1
CASIHRDRGANEQFF
TGTGCCAGCATCCACCGGGACAGGGGGGCCAATGAGCAGTTCTTC
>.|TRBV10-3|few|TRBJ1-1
CAISEWQNTEAFF
TGTGCCATCAGTGAATGGCAGAACACTGAAGCTTTCTTT
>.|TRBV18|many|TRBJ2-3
CASSPLRTEMNTDTQYF
TGTGCCAGCTCACCACTCCGGACTGAGATGAACACAGATACGCAGTATTTT
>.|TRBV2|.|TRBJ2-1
CASSDTVSSYNEQFF
TGTGCCAGCAGCGACACAGTCAGCTCCTACAATGAGCAGTTCTTC